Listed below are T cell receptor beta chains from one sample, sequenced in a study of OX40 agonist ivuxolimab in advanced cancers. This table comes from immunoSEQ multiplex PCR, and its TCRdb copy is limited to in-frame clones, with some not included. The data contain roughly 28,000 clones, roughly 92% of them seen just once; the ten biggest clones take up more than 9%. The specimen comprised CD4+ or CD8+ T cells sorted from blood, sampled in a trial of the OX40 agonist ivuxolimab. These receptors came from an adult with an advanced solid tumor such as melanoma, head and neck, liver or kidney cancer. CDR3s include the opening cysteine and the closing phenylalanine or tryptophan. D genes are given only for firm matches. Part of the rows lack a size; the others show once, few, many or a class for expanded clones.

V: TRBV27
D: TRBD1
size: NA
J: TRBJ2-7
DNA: TGTGCCAGCCGGGTTGAGACAGGGTACGACGAGCAGTACTTC
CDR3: CASRVETGYDEQYF

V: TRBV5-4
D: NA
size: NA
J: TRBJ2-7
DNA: TGTGCCAGCAGCTCTGACAGACTTTCCTACGAGCAGTACTTC
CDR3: CASSSDRLSYEQYF

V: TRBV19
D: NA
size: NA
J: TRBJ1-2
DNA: TGTGCCAGTAGTCCCGGGACTCGAAGTTGGTTATATGGCTACACCTTC
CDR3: CASSPGTRSWLYGYTF

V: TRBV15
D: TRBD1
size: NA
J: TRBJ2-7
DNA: TGTGCCACCAAACAGGGGGCAGGCGACGAGCAGTACTTC
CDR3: CATKQGAGDEQYF

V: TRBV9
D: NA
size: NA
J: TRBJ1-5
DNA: TGTGCCAGCGGCGACAGTTATAGCAATCAGCCCCAGCATTTT
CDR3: CASGDSYSNQPQHF

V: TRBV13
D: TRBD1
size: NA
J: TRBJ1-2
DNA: TGTGCCAGCAGCTGGGACAGGGGCTATGGCTACACCTTC
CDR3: CASSWDRGYGYTF

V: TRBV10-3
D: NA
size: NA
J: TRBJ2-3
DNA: TGTGCCATCAGTGAATTGATTCCCGGTAGCTTCGGCACAGATACGCAGTATTTT
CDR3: CAISELIPGSFGTDTQYF

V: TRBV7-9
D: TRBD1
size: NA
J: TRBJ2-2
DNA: TGTGCCAGCAGCTCGTCTAGGGGGCATAGTATCGGGGAGCTGTTTTTT
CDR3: CASSSSRGHSIGELFF

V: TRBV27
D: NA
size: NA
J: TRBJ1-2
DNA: TGTGCCAGCAGTTTAGGTCGGCCCGTCTGGAATGGCTACACCTTC
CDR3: CASSLGRPVWNGYTF

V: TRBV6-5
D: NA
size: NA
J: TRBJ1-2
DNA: TGTGCCAGCAGCCCCTGGGTGTTAACGGATGGCTACACCTTC
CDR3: CASSPWVLTDGYTF

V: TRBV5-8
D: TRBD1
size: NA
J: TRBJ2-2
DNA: TGTGCCAGCAGCTTGGCACAGGGGTACACCGGGGAGCTGTTTTTT
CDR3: CASSLAQGYTGELFF

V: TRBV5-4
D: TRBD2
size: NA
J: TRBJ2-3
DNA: TGTGCCAGCAGCTTGGGGGCGGGGGGAACCACAGATACGCAGTATTTT
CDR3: CASSLGAGGTTDTQYF

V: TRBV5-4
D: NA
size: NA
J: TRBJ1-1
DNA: TGTGCCAGCAGCCCCGATATCGCGACGAGAACTGAAGCTTTCTTT
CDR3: CASSPDIATRTEAFF

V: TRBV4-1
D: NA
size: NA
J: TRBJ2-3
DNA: TGCGCCAGCAGCCAGTCCACAGATACGCAGTATTTT
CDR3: CASSQSTDTQYF

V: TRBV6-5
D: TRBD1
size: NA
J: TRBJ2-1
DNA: TGTGCCAGCAGTTATGGGACAGGGGGCGATGAGCAGTTCTTC
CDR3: CASSYGTGGDEQFF

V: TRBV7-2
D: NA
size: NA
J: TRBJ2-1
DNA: TGTGCCAGCAGCTTAGCGATGGTAGCCGTTTCCTACAATGAGCAGTTCTTC
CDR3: CASSLAMVAVSYNEQFF

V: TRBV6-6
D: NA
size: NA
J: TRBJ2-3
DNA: TGTGCCAGCAGTACCCGGAATTACACAGATACGCAGTATTTT
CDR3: CASSTRNYTDTQYF

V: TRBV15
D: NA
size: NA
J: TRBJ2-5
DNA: TGTGCCACCAGCAGAGATGCAGGGGTCGAGACCCAGTACTTC
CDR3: CATSRDAGVETQYF

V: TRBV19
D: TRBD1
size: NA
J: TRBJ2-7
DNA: TGTGCCAGTAGTATCGGACAGGGAAGCTACGAGCAGTACTTC
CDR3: CASSIGQGSYEQYF

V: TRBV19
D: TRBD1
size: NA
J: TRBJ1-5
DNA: TGTGCCAGTAATAAAGACAGGGTATATCAGCCCCAGCATTTT
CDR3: CASNKDRVYQPQHF

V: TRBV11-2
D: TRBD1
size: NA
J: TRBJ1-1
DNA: TGTGCCAGCAGCCAACAGGACAGGGGGAGACCTGAAGCTTTCTTT
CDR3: CASSQQDRGRPEAFF

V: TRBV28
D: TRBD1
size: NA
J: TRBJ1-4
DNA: TGTGCCAGCAGTTTATTTTGGGACAGGGTTGGTGAAAAACTGTTTTTT
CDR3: CASSLFWDRVGEKLFF

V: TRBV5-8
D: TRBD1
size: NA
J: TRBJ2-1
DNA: TGTGCCAGCTTCGACAGGGCGGAAGAAAATGAGCAGTTCTTC
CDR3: CASFDRAEENEQFF

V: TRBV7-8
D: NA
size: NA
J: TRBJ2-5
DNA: TGTGCCAGCAGCTTAGCGGTATGGGGGGAGGCCCTCCAAGAGACCCAGTACTTC
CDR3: CASSLAVWGEALQETQYF

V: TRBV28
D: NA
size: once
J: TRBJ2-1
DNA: TGTGCCAGCAGTTTGGGCCGTTCTAGCTACAATGAGCAGTTCTTC
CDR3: CASSLGRSSYNEQFF

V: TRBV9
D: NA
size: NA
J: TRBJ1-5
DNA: TGTGCCAGCAGCGTAGGCCCGGGTTGGGATCAGCCCCAGCATTTT
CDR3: CASSVGPGWDQPQHF

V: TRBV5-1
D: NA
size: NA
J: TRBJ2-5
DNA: TGCGCCAGCAGCCCGACAGATATGATACAAGAGACCCAGTACTTC
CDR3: CASSPTDMIQETQYF

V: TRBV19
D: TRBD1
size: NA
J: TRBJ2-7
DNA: TGTGCCAGTAGTATAGAACAGGGGCGCGAGCAGTACTTC
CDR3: CASSIEQGREQYF

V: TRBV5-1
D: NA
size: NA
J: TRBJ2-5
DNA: TGCGCCAGCAGCTGGGAAGGGAATTTTCGGGAGACCCAGTACTTC
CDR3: CASSWEGNFRETQYF

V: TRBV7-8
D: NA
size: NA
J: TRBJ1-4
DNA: TGTGCCAGCAGCTTATTTGAGGGGCTGAGTATCGAAAAACTGTTTTTT
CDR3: CASSLFEGLSIEKLFF

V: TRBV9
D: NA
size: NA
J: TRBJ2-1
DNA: TGTGCCAGCAGCGTAGGAGGGATTGAGCAGTTCTTC
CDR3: CASSVGGIEQFF

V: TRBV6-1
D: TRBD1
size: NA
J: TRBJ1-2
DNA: TGTGCCAGCAGTTGGGACAGGGGAAACTATGGCTACACCTTC
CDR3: CASSWDRGNYGYTF

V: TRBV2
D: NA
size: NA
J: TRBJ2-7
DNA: TGTGCCAGCAGTGACCTGGACTCCTACGAGCAGTACTTC
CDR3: CASSDLDSYEQYF

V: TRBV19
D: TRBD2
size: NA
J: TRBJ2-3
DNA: TGTGCCAGTAGTCCCCGGACTAGCGAAGGCACAGATACGCAGTATTTT
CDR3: CASSPRTSEGTDTQYF

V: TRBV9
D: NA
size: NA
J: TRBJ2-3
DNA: TGTGCCAGCAGCTTTCCGGGGCAGGGGACGAAGAGCACAGATACGCAGTATTTT
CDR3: CASSFPGQGTKSTDTQYF

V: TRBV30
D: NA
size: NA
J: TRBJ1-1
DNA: TGTGCCTGGAGTGTAGGATCCGCCGAAGCTTTCTTT
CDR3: CAWSVGSAEAFF

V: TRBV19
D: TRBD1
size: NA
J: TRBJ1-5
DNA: TGTGCCAGTAGGGACAGGGACTATAGCAATCAGCCCCAGCATTTT
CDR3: CASRDRDYSNQPQHF

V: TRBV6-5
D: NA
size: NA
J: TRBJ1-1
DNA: TGTGCCAGCAGTCTGGACATGAGGAGCACTGAAGCTTTCTTT
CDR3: CASSLDMRSTEAFF

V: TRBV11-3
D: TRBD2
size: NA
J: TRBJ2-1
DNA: TGTGCCAGCAGCACTAGCGGGGGCAATGAGCAGTTCTTC
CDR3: CASSTSGGNEQFF

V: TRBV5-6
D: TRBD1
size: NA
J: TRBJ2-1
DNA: TGTGCCAGCAGCGCGGAGTCCGGGACAGGGTACAATGAGCAGTTCTTC
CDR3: CASSAESGTGYNEQFF

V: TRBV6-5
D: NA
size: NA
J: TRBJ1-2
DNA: TGTGCCAGCAGTTACTCGGGACTCCCGGGCTATGGCTACACCTTC
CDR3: CASSYSGLPGYGYTF

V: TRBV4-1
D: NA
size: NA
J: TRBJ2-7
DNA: TGCGCCAGCAGCCACAGGGATTTGGGCTACGAGCAGTACTTC
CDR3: CASSHRDLGYEQYF

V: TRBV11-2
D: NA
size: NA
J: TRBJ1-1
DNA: TGTGCCAGCAGCTCCCGGGACGGACCTGAAGCTTTCTTT
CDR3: CASSSRDGPEAFF

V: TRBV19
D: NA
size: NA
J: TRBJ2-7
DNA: TGTGCCAGTAGTATGGGGAGGGAGCAGTACTTC
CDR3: CASSMGREQYF

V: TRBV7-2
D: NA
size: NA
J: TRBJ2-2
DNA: TGTGCCAGCAGCCCGTCGAACACATTCGTCGGGGAGCTGTTTTTT
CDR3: CASSPSNTFVGELFF

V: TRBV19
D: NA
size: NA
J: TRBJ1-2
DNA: TGTGCCAGTAGTAAATCTGGCTACACCTTC
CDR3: CASSKSGYTF

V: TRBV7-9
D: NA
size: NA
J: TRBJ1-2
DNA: TGTGCCAGCAGCTTATACCTGGAATCCTATGGCTACACCTTC
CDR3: CASSLYLESYGYTF

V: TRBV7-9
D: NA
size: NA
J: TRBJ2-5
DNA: TGTGCCAGCAGCTTAGGGGACTACCAAGAGACCCAGTACTTC
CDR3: CASSLGDYQETQYF